Listed here are 32 T cell receptor beta chains from one sample, sequenced in a study of cytomegalovirus exposure and HLA in healthy donors. This PCR relied on a set of 60 Vbeta primers and 13 Jbeta primers. The repertoire was sequenced with immunoSEQ multiplex PCR; TCRdb's copy has only in-frame clones and lacks some. This table has approximately 110,000 clones, about 80% appearing once. The specimen sequenced was PBMCs. All receptors derive from a female donor in good health and CMV-seropositive.

The V call is TRBV13, the J call TRBJ2-4, with 7 nucleotides matching TRBD1. Germline V lookup: CDR1 PRHDT, CDR2 FYEKMQ (reference sequence). V was clipped by 4 bases and J by 1 base; unmatched bases: 13. The CDR3 runs to 18 residues. The CDR3 DNA follows: TGTGCCAGCAGCTCGAAACTAGACAGGGATCGGGCCAAAAACATTCAGTACTTC. It is translated as CASSSKLDRDRAKNIQYF. Together with reference TRBV13 and TRBJ2-4, the CDR3 gives the full variable domain: AAGVIQSPRHLIKEKRETATLKCYPIPRHDTVYWYQQGPGQDPQFLISFYEKMQSDKGSIPDRFSAQQFSDYHSELNMSSLELGDSALYFCASSSKLDRDRAKNIQYFGAGTRLSVL.

This clone was seen only a few times. The J gene is TRBJ2-2, the V gene TRBV5-1, with TRBD2 as a possible D gene (6 bases). Trimming shortened V by 3 bases and J by 1 base, and 7 bases separated the two germline ends. This CDR3 spans 14 amino acids. The germline V gene encodes CDR1 SGHRS and CDR2 YFSETQ. CDR3 residues: CASSWDLNTGELFF. CDR3 DNA: TGCGCCAGCAGCTGGGACTTGAACACCGGGGAGCTGTTTTTT.

The chain combines TRBV7-2 with TRBJ2-1; TRBD2 matches at 7 bases. CDR3 length: 13 amino acids. The germline gives CDR1 SGHTA, CDR2 FQGNSA. V was pared by 5 bases and J by 6 bases, with 4 bases of the junction left unmatched. As DNA, the CDR3 is TGTGCCAGCAGCCAATGGGGGGGCAATGAGCAGTTCTTC. Encoded protein: CASSQWGGNEQFF.

This clone was counted between two and nine times. V and J are TRBV6-5 and TRBJ1-5; TRBD1 aligns across 10 bases. Germline trimming cut 6 bases from V and 6 bases from J; bases unmatched to any gene: 8. Looked up from germline, CDR1 is MNHEY and CDR2 is SVGAGI. The CDR3 sequence is 15 residues long. The chain's CDR3 is CASRTGTGASQPQHF. The CDR3 DNA reads as TGTGCCAGCAGAACCGGGACAGGGGCTTCTCAGCCCCAGCATTTT.

The J gene is TRBJ2-1, the V gene TRBV4-1; TRBD2 matches 11 bases. The CDR3 spans 16 residues. Per the germline V gene, CDR1 is MGHRA and CDR2 is YSYEKL. With V trimmed by 4 bases and J by 7 bases, 9 bases remained unmatched. The CDR3 spells CASSRRVLAGGNEQFF. In nucleotides, the CDR3 is TGCGCCAGCAGCCGACGGGTCCTAGCGGGAGGTAATGAGCAGTTCTTC.

Only a few counts were recorded for this clone. The chain couples TRBV18 to TRBJ1-1; weak D call: TRBD1 (6 bases). The CDR3 sequence is 15 residues long. The ends were cut back, 3 bases at V and 3 bases at J, with 14 bases in the middle. Looked up from germline, CDR1 is KGHSH and CDR2 is LQKENI. CDR3 residues: CASSPLDSRYTEAFF. The CDR3 DNA follows: TGTGCCAGCTCACCTCTGGACAGCCGTTACACTGAAGCTTTCTTT.

This chain joins TRBV7-8 and TRBJ2-7; 8 bases match TRBD1. After removal of 5 bases from V and 7 bases from J, the junction contained 7 bases not matched to a gene. CDR1 SGHVS and CDR2 FQNEAQ come from the germline V gene. This CDR3 region has 13 residues. The CDR3 DNA sequence: TGTGCCAGCAGCCGGACAGGGACGGAGGAGCAGTACTTC. It encodes CASSRTGTEEQYF.

This chain links TRBV7-2 with TRBJ1-2; 7 nucleotides align to TRBD1. With 5 bases clipped from V and 5 bases from J, the junction kept 11 bases outside the gene matches. Germline V gene lookup returns CDR1 SGHTA and CDR2 FQGNSA. The CDR3 contains 15 residues. The CDR3 here is CASSPPTGLSYGYTF. CDR3 in DNA: TGTGCCAGCAGCCCACCGACAGGGTTGTCTTATGGCTACACCTTC.

V usage is TRBV2 and J usage is TRBJ2-2, with 7 bases that match TRBD1. Trimming removed 5 bases from V and 4 bases from J; junction bases left unmatched: 10. CDR1 SNHLY and CDR2 FYNNEI come from the germline V gene. This CDR3 contains 16 residues. The CDR3 protein is CASSRQGMVPTGELFF. CDR3 coding DNA: TGTGCCAGCAGTCGACAGGGTATGGTACCCACCGGGGAGCTGTTTTTT.

The chain recombines TRBV5-1 with TRBJ1-4; 11 nucleotides line up with TRBD1. J was trimmed by 8 bases and V by 5 bases; bases with no gene match: 8. The CDR3 runs 15 residues. Germline CDR1 SGHRS, CDR2 YFSETQ. CDR3 in amino acids: CASRRQGQGGEKLFF. The CDR3 DNA reads as TGCGCCAGCAGGCGACAGGGACAGGGGGGAGAAAAACTGTTTTTT.

The rearrangement joins TRBV18 to TRBJ1-1; TRBD1 aligns across 7 bases. Trimming cost V 6 bases and J 0 bases; bases outside gene matches: 10. The CDR3 contains 16 residues. Germline CDR1 is KGHSH and CDR2 is LQKENI. CDR3 DNA sequence: TGTGCCAGCTCCCAAAGCCGGGACAGCATGAACACTGAAGCTTTCTTT. Translation: CASSQSRDSMNTEAFF.

The gene calls are TRBV7-2 and TRBJ2-1; TRBD2 matches at 7 bases. This CDR3 contains 14 residues. J was trimmed by 7 bases and V by 4 bases; bases with no gene match: 7. Germline V gene lookup returns CDR1 SGHTA and CDR2 FQGNSA. CDR3 sequence reads: CASSSEWRGNEQFF. The CDR3 nucleotides are TGTGCCAGCAGCTCAGAGTGGCGGGGGAATGAGCAGTTCTTC.

This clone showed up just a few times. This chain uses TRBV9 with TRBJ1-2; D is uncertain. V dropped 4 bases and J dropped 6 bases, with 16 bases sitting between them. CDR1 SGDLS and CDR2 YYNGEE come from the germline V gene. The length of the CDR3 is 14 residues. CDR3 sequence (DNA): TGTGCCAGCAGCTTTAACAGTCAAACCGATGGCTACACCTTC. It specifies CASSFNSQTDGYTF.

The chain links TRBV23-1 to TRBJ2-5; maybe TRBD2 (7 bases). TRBV23-1 is labeled an ORF, and its function is uncertain. The CDR3 is made up of 17 amino acids. V lost 0 bases and J 5 bases, leaving 19 bases between the germline ends. CDR3 protein: CASSQSSDGGPWETQYF. CDR3 nucleotide sequence: TGCGCCAGCAGTCAATCCTCTGACGGGGGGCCGTGGGAGACCCAGTACTTC.

The chain carries TRBV11-2 and TRBJ1-1; no reliable D call. Germline CDR1 reads SGHAT; CDR2 reads FQNNGV. Trimming removed 3 bases at V and 1 base at J, with 3 bases between. The CDR3 totals 12 residues. CDR3 residues: CASSFRNTEAFF. CDR3 DNA: TGTGCCAGCAGCTTCCGGAACACTGAAGCTTTCTTT.

The rearrangement links TRBV10-2 to TRBJ1-3; tentative D call: TRBD1 (6 bases). Germline V CDR1 and CDR2: WSHSY, SAAADI. The CDR3 consists of 16 residues. V was trimmed by 6 bases and J by 0 bases, leaving 15 bases between them. The DNA of the CDR3 is TGCGCCAGCAGAACCGGGACATCCAGCTCTGGAAACACCATATATTTT. Protein product: CASRTGTSSSGNTIYF.

The CDR3 DNA reads as TGTGCCAGCAGGTTGTTGGACAGCGCGAACACCGGGGAGCTGTTTTTT. It codes for CASRLLDSANTGELFF. The V call is TRBV2, the J call TRBJ2-2, with D perhaps matching TRBD1 (6 bases). Trimming pared 6 bases from V and 0 bases from J, leaving 14 bases between. Germline assignment: CDR1 SNHLY and CDR2 FYNNEI. The CDR3 totals 16 residues.

On this clone itself: The sample carries other DNA sequences with the same CDR3. The chain recombines TRBV9 with TRBJ2-1, with 8 nucleotides matching TRBD2. The V segment lost 0 bases and the J segment 6 bases; nucleotides outside the gene matches: 5. Germline lookup yields CDR1 SGDLS and CDR2 YYNGEE. The CDR3 consists of 15 residues. Here the CDR3 DNA reads TGTGCCAGCAGCGTAGTAGCGGGATCGAGCAATGAGCAGTTCTTC. Protein product: CASSVVAGSSNEQFF.

The chain combines TRBV10-3 with TRBJ1-4; D not certain. Germline assignment: CDR1 ENHRY and CDR2 SYGVKD. Trimming removed 6 bases from V and 0 bases from J, with 8 bases in between. This CDR3 comprises 14 residues. CDR3: CAIRDGTTNEKLFF. CDR3 DNA sequence: TGTGCCATCAGGGACGGGACAACTAATGAAAAACTGTTTTTT.

This clone was recorded a few times. V is TRBV7-9 and J is TRBJ2-2; 8 bases fit TRBD1. V was clipped by 4 bases and J by 1 base; unmatched bases: 11. CDR1 SEHNR and CDR2 FQNEAQ come from the germline V gene (reference sequence). The CDR3 has 18 residues. CDR3 nucleotide sequence: TGTGCCAGCAGCTCTATGGACAGGGAAAAAAGGAACACCGGGGAGCTGTTTTTT. It specifies CASSSMDREKRNTGELFF.

This chain uses TRBV5-1 with TRBJ1-4; 7 bases are shared with TRBD1. Germline assignment: CDR1 SGHRS and CDR2 YFSETQ. V lost 4 bases and J lost 4; bases outside the gene matches: 7. The CDR3 is made up of 15 amino acids. CDR3 nucleotides: TGCGCCAGCAGCGCTTACAGGGGCCTTAATGAAAAACTGTTTTTT. Its protein product is CASSAYRGLNEKLFF.

This clone was seen only a few times. The chain uses TRBV19 and TRBJ2-3; D is ambiguous. There are 13 residues in the CDR3. Looked up from germline, CDR1 is LNHDA and CDR2 is SQIVND (reference sequence). The V end lost 2 bases, the J end lost 1 base, and 4 bases lay between the germline ends. CDR3 coding DNA: TGTGCCAGTAGTATAAGCCGCACAGATACGCAGTATTTT. Translating it yields CASSISRTDTQYF. The full variable domain, rest sourced from reference TRBV19 and TRBJ2-3, is DGGITQSPKYLFRKEGQNVTLSCEQNLNHDAMYWYRQDPGQGLRLIYYSQIVNDFQKGDIAEGYSVSREKKESFPLTVTSAQKNPTAFYLCASSISRTDTQYFGPGTRLTVL.

This rearrangement joins TRBV18 to TRBJ2-4; 16 positions match TRBD2. V shed 3 bases, J shed 0 bases, and the junction held 20 bases outside the gene matches. Germline-derived CDR1 and CDR2 are KGHSH and LQKENI. This CDR3 is built from 24 residues. The CDR3 nucleotides are TGTGCCAGCTCACCGACCCTTGGGACTAGCGGGAGGGCCGGGGTTAAGAGAGCCAAAAACATTCAGTACTTC. It yields the protein CASSPTLGTSGRAGVKRAKNIQYF.

The chain carries TRBV14 and TRBJ1-4; 10 bases align to TRBD1. V shed 4 bases, J shed 5 bases, and the junction held 13 bases outside the gene matches. The CDR3 has 18 residues. In germline, CDR1 is SGHDN, CDR2 FVKESK. The CDR3 spells CASSRRTGGALGNEKLFF. DNA for the CDR3: TGTGCCAGCAGCCGCCGGACAGGGGGGGCCCTTGGGAATGAAAAACTGTTTTTT.

This chain links TRBV14 with TRBJ2-7, with TRBD1 matching over 9 bases. The V segment lost 5 bases and the J segment 4 bases; nucleotides outside the gene matches: 9. The CDR3 runs to 15 residues. The germline V gene has CDR1 SGHDN and CDR2 FVKESK. The CDR3 here is CASSYSGTGSYEQYF. CDR3 bases: TGTGCCAGCAGCTATTCCGGGACAGGGTCATACGAGCAGTACTTC. The variable domain in full, completed from reference TRBV14 and TRBJ2-7, reads EAGVTQFPSHSVIEKGQTVTLRCDPISGHDNLYWYRRVMGKEIKFLLHFVKESKQDESGMPNNRFLAERTGGTYSTLKVQPAELEDSGVYFCASSYSGTGSYEQYFGPGTRLTVT.

The chain has TRBV29-1 and TRBJ2-3, with 10 positions matching TRBD1. CDR3 size: 12 residues. With 6 bases clipped from V and 4 bases from J, the junction kept 1 base outside the gene matches. The V gene's germline CDR1 is SQVTM and CDR2 ANQGSEA. The DNA for the CDR3 is TGCAGCGTGGGACAGGGGTCAGATACGCAGTATTTT. Its translation: CSVGQGSDTQYF.

V gene TRBV10-2 combines with J gene TRBJ1-2, with TRBD1 as a possible D gene (5 bases). The V and J ends lost 4 bases and 6 bases respectively, with 15 bases between them. From germline, CDR1 is WSHSY and CDR2 SAAADI. The CDR3 length is 14 residues. Here the CDR3 DNA reads TGCGCCAGCAGTGCCTCTGGGGGACTAAATGGCTACACCTTC. This encodes CASSASGGLNGYTF.

V gene TRBV7-3 combines with J gene TRBJ2-1, with 9 bases matching TRBD2. The CDR3 spans 17 residues. Looked up from germline, CDR1 is SGHTA and CDR2 is FQGTGA. With V trimmed by 5 bases and J by 4 bases, 12 bases remained unmatched. In DNA form, the CDR3 reads TGTGCCAGCAGCCCCCGGGGAGCGGGGGGCCTATACAATGAGCAGTTCTTC. Translating gives CASSPRGAGGLYNEQFF.

The rearrangement uses TRBV29-1 and TRBJ2-5, with unresolved D. Trimming shortened V by 6 bases and J by 5 bases, and 22 bases separated the two germline ends. The CDR3 covers 15 residues. Germline V CDR1 and CDR2: SQVTM, ANQGSEA. CDR3 in amino acids: CSVLRLLHAGETQYF. CDR3 sequence (DNA): TGCAGCGTCCTCAGACTCCTTCACGCCGGTGAGACCCAGTACTTC.

J is TRBJ1-2 and V is TRBV15, with 7 positions matching TRBD1. The CDR3 contains 16 residues. V lost 1 base to trimming and J lost 0 bases; unmatched junction nucleotides: 5. Germline V lookup: CDR1 LNHNV, CDR2 YYDKDF (reference sequence). The CDR3 coding sequence is TGTGCCACCAGCAGAGGGACAGGCGGAACTAACTATGGCTACACCTTC. Protein product: CATSRGTGGTNYGYTF.

The chain uses TRBV29-1 and TRBJ2-7, with D perhaps TRBD2 (5 bases). CDR1 is SQVTM and CDR2 is ANQGSEA in the germline V gene. The CDR3 is 14 amino acids. With 5 bases removed from V and 5 bases from J, the gap between germline ends came to 19 bases. This CDR3 is CSVSTASPSHEQYF. The CDR3 coding sequence is TGCAGCGTTTCAACGGCTAGCCCGTCCCACGAGCAGTACTTC.

This clone was detected only once. The rearrangement uses TRBV5-1 and TRBJ2-3, with 12 bases matching TRBD2. CDR1 and CDR2 (germline): SGHRS, YFSETQ. V dropped 3 bases and J dropped 3; count of bases not matched to a gene: 5. The CDR3 length is 16 residues. The CDR3 protein is CASSSSSGGVTDTQYF. CDR3 nucleotides: TGCGCCAGCAGCTCGTCTAGCGGGGGGGTTACAGATACGCAGTATTTT.